These T cell receptor beta chains were read from a single sample in a study of blood T cells in healthy people across ages. TCRdb reprocessed the 5' RACE reads with MiXCR, giving one entry per CDR3 protein. This table holds about 560,000 distinct CDR3 sequences, around 27% found once. The same data also went into a second study, on T cells of mothers and their children.

Sequencing was carried out using blood. The receptor source for this set is a boy younger than 10 in good health. The CDR3 runs from the conserved cysteine through the conserved F or W. D genes are given only for firm matches. Only some rows state a clone size, as once, few, many or a class for expanded clones.

v_call	d_call	j_call	clone_size	cdr3_length	cdr3_nt	cdr3_aa
TRBV14	-	TRBJ2-1	few	17	TGTGCCAGCAGCCAAGTTCCAGGTTTTCACTCCTACAATGAGCAGTTCTTC	CASSQVPGFHSYNEQFF
TRBV10-3	-	TRBJ1-4	many	12	TGTGCCATCGGTAGCAATAATGAAAAACTGTTTTTT	CAIGSNNEKLFF
TRBV15	-	TRBJ2-5	-	16	TGTGCCACCAGCAGATCCGAAGGAATACTCCAAGAGACCCAGTACTTC	CATSRSEGILQETQYF
TRBV7-2	-	TRBJ1-3	-	13	TGTGCCAGCGGAGCTGGCCCTGGAAACACCATATATTTT	CASGAGPGNTIYF
TRBV25-1	-	TRBJ2-2	-	11	TGTGCCAGCAGTGAGGCCGGGGAGCTGTTTTTT	CASSEAGELFF
TRBV21-1	-	TRBJ2-7	-	17	TGTGCCAGCAGCAAAGTCCCTGGGACAGGGGACGCGTATGAGCAGTACTTC	CASSKVPGTGDAYEQYF
TRBV2	-	TRBJ1-1	-	13	TGTGCCAGCAGGGAGGAAACCGGGACTGAAGCTTTCTTT	CASREETGTEAFF
TRBV5-5	-	TRBJ2-7	few	16	TGTGCCAGCAGCTTCTCTCGAGACAGGCTATCCTACGAGCAGTACTTC	CASSFSRDRLSYEQYF
TRBV5-1	TRBD2	TRBJ2-7	-	14	TGCGCCAGCAGCTTCCGGACTAGCGACTACGAGCAGTACTTC	CASSFRTSDYEQYF
TRBV10-3	TRBD2	TRBJ2-2	few	16	TGTGCCATCCCGGCTAGCGGGAGCTCTTTAACCGGGGAGCTGTTTTTT	CAIPASGSSLTGELFF
TRBV7-9	-	TRBJ1-1	once	15	TGTGCCAGCAGCCTAAACAGGGTAGAGAACACTGAAGCTTTCTTT	CASSLNRVENTEAFF
TRBV20-1	-	TRBJ1-1	-	11	TGCAGTTCAAGGGGTAACACTGAAGCTTTCTTT	CSSRGNTEAFF
TRBV5-5	TRBD2	TRBJ2-3	few	17	TGTGCCAGCAGCTTGCGTGGTAGCGGGGGGCCCGGAGATACGCAGTATTTT	CASSLRGSGGPGDTQYF
TRBV9	TRBD1	TRBJ2-7	-	15	TGTGCCAGCAGCCCGCAGGGACAGCCAGTCTACGAGCAGTACTTC	CASSPQGQPVYEQYF
TRBV3-1	TRBD2	TRBJ2-1	few	14	TGTGCCAGCAGCCAAGGAGAAGTGGGGGGGATGGGGTTCTTC	CASSQGEVGGMGFF
TRBV7-8	-	TRBJ2-2	-	14	TGTGCCAGCAGCAGACTAGTTGCAGACGGGGAGCTGTTTTTT	CASSRLVADGELFF
TRBV12-3/TRBV12-4	TRBD1	TRBJ2-2	few	16	TGTGCCAGCAGCCTACTCGGGACAGGGAACACCGGGGAGCTGTTTTTT	CASSLLGTGNTGELFF
TRBV10-3	TRBD2	TRBJ2-5	few	19	TGTGCCATCAGTTCCAAATCTAGCGGGGGAAGGTCTAACCAAGAGACCCAGTACTTC	CAISSKSSGGRSNQETQYF
TRBV20-1	-	TRBJ2-2	few	12	TGCAGTGCTAGTGGGGGACCCGGGGAGCTGTTTTTT	CSASGGPGELFF
TRBV20-1	-	TRBJ2-3	few	14	TGCAGTGCAACTACAAGTGGGCACAGGGATACGCAGTATTTT	CSATTSGHRDTQYF
TRBV10-3	-	TRBJ1-2	-	15	TGTGCCATCAGTGAGTCGGGAAGGAGTCGGTATGGCTACACCTTC	CAISESGRSRYGYTF
TRBV7-9	TRBD2	TRBJ2-1	few	16	TGTGCCAGCAGCTCATCGGAGCGGGGGGACTACAATGAGCAGTTCTTC	CASSSSERGDYNEQFF
TRBV4-1	TRBD2	TRBJ2-5	-	16	TGCGCCAGCAGCCTCTCGCCAGCGGGGGGACTGGAGACCCAGTACTTC	CASSLSPAGGLETQYF
TRBV29-1	-	TRBJ1-3	few	11	TGCAGCGTTGGGACCGGAAACACCATATATTTT	CSVGTGNTIYF